The 22 T cell receptor beta chains reported below all come from one sample, sequenced in a study of CD8 T cells in Susac syndrome. An amount of RNA that ranged from roughly 0.45 to 1 ug was reverse transcribed with random hexamers. MiXCR, run by TCRdb on the immunoSEQ multiplex PCR reads, gives a single entry per CDR3 protein. The sample has around 180,000 distinct CDR3 sequences; 90% to 97% are singletons. The specimen sequenced was CD4+ T cells from PBMCs. These receptors all stem from a human donor with multiple sclerosis.

The CDR3 DNA reads as TGTGCCTGGACTCGCGGGGCGCTCGACTCCGGAAACACCATATATTTT. Translation gives CAWTRGALDSGNTIYF. The genes are TRBV30 and TRBJ1-3, with a tentative D call TRBD1 (5 bases). Per germline, CDR1 GTSNPN and CDR2 SVGIG (reference sequence). The V end was cut by 4 bases, the J end by 4 bases, with 20 bases between. The CDR3 extends over 16 amino acids.

The V gene is TRBV3-1, the J gene TRBJ1-5, with D hard to call. Trimming took off 1 base at V and 5 bases at J, with 9 bases between the two ends. Germline-derived CDR1 and CDR2 are LGHDT and YNNKEL (reference sequence). The CDR3 contains 14 residues. The CDR3 nucleotides read TGTGCCAGCAGCCAAGCCACCGGGGATCAGCCCCAGCATTTT. Protein: CASSQATGDQPQHF.

This chain connects TRBV20-1 to TRBJ2-5, with 7 nucleotides matching TRBD1. V was clipped by 6 bases and J by 1 base; unmatched bases: 23. Germline V CDR1 and CDR2: DFQATT, SNEGSKA (reference sequence). The CDR3 loop spans 19 amino acids. The DNA of the CDR3 is TGCAGTGCCGCTGGTCGGCAGGGCCAGGGGGTTCGGTCCCAAGAGACCCAGTACTTC. Protein sequence: CSAAGRQGQGVRSQETQYF.

This clonotype was counted between two and nine times. This chain links TRBV7-2 with TRBJ2-3; 7 nucleotides align to TRBD2. V lost 3 bases to trimming and J lost 2 bases; unmatched junction nucleotides: 5. Germline V gene data show CDR1 as SGHTA and CDR2 as FQGNSA. CDR3 length: 15 residues. DNA for the CDR3: TGTGCCAGCAGCTTTCAGCGGGGATCCACAGATACGCAGTATTTT. Amino acids: CASSFQRGSTDTQYF.

The chain joins TRBV27 to TRBJ1-6; 7 bases fit TRBD1. The junction had 14 bases not matched to a gene; V was cut back by 2 bases and J by 4 bases. The CDR3 is 19 residues long. Germline CDR1 and CDR2: MNHEY and SMNVEV (reference sequence). The CDR3 spells CASSLRLRQGVLYNSPLHF. Written as DNA, the CDR3 is TGTGCCAGCAGTTTAAGGTTGAGGCAGGGGGTTCTTTATAATTCACCCCTCCACTTT.

The CDR3 coding sequence is TGTGCCAGCAGACCCTTGACGGACCGCTTCTCCTACAATGAGCAGTTCTTC. Its translation: CASRPLTDRFSYNEQFF. The rearrangement links TRBV7-2 to TRBJ2-1; D not resolved. Germline assignment: CDR1 SGHTA and CDR2 FQGNSA. The CDR3 runs 17 residues. Trimming left V 6 bases short and J 0 bases short, with 18 bases between.

Only one count was recorded for this clonotype. The V gene is TRBV7-3, the J gene TRBJ2-1; D possibly uses TRBD1 or TRBD2 (5 bases each). The V end lost 5 bases, the J end lost 9 bases, and 20 bases lay between the germline ends. CDR3 length: 15 residues. Looked up from germline, CDR1 is SGHTA and CDR2 is FQGTGA. In DNA, the CDR3 is TGTGCCAGCAGCCCCCGGGGCGCAGGCTATCCTGAGCAGTTCTTC. Its translation: CASSPRGAGYPEQFF.

The chain combines TRBV7-2 with TRBJ2-2, with 8 bases matching TRBD2. The CDR3 covers 15 residues. V dropped 2 bases and J dropped 6; count of bases not matched to a gene: 5. Germline V gene lookup returns CDR1 SGHTA and CDR2 FQGNSA. This CDR3 is CASSLHGTSAGELFF. DNA for the CDR3: TGTGCCAGCAGCTTACATGGGACTAGTGCCGGGGAGCTGTTTTTT.

This sequence joins TRBV2 and TRBJ1-1; 7 bases are shared with TRBD1. Looked up from germline, CDR1 is SNHLY and CDR2 is FYNNEI. V shed 6 bases and J 4 bases; nucleotides not matched to a gene: 2. The CDR3 runs 12 residues. In DNA, the CDR3 is TGTGCCAGCAGGACAGGGAGCACTGAAGCTTTCTTT. This translates into CASRTGSTEAFF.

The chain couples TRBV24-1 to TRBJ2-5; D possibly corresponds to TRBD1 (6 bases). The germline CDR1 and CDR2 sequences are KGHDR and SFDVKD. The CDR3 length is 14 residues. Trimming took 5 bases from V and 4 from J, leaving 13 bases between them. In nucleotides, the CDR3 is TGTGCCACCAGTGTACCCGTAGGGGGAGAGACCCAGTACTTC. Translating gives CATSVPVGGETQYF.

The rearrangement links TRBV20-1 to TRBJ2-7; the D is unclear. The CDR3 is made up of 12 amino acids. V gave up 6 bases and J gave up 3 bases, with 12 bases separating them. Per the germline V gene, CDR1 is DFQATT and CDR2 is SNEGSKA (reference sequence). The CDR3 DNA follows: TGCAGTGCGGAAGGATCCAACTACGAGCAGTACTTC. Its translation is CSAEGSNYEQYF.

The chain joins TRBV24-1 to TRBJ2-1; TRBD2 is a possible D gene (6 bases). CDR1 is KGHDR and CDR2 is SFDVKD in the germline V gene. V shed 3 bases and J shed 4 bases, with 12 bases lying between them. CDR3 length equals 15 residues. The CDR3 region is CATSDDNRGYNEQFF. The CDR3 bases are TGTGCCACCAGTGATGACAACCGGGGGTACAATGAGCAGTTCTTC.

This clonotype was counted a few times. The V gene is TRBV20-1, the J gene TRBJ2-5, with 7 bases that match TRBD1. V dropped 3 bases and J dropped 4; count of bases not matched to a gene: 8. The CDR3 runs to 14 residues. Per the germline V gene, CDR1 is DFQATT and CDR2 is SNEGSKA (reference sequence). The CDR3, as DNA: TGCAGTGCTAGTGAGGGGGCAAGAGCAGAGACCCAGTACTTC. Amino acid sequence: CSASEGARAETQYF.

This clonotype was detected only once. The rearrangement joins TRBV7-8 to TRBJ2-7; 8 bases agree with TRBD1. V lost 1 base to trimming and J lost 6 bases; unmatched junction nucleotides: 5. This CDR3 comprises 14 residues. Germline CDR1 is SGHVS and CDR2 is FQNEAQ. The CDR3 protein is CASSLVQGVGEQYF. CDR3 DNA sequence: TGTGCCAGCAGCTTAGTACAGGGGGTCGGCGAGCAGTACTTC.

The chain combines TRBV12-3 or TRBV12-4 with TRBJ2-1; no definite D call. The CDR3 has 13 residues. The ends were cut back, 1 base at V and 9 bases at J, with 10 bases in the middle. CDR3 in amino acids: CASSLGLHSEQFF. CDR3 bases: TGTGCCAGCAGTTTAGGACTCCATAGTGAGCAGTTCTTC.

The rearrangement uses TRBV3-1 and TRBJ2-2; no reliable D call. Trimming removed 3 bases at V and 6 bases at J, with 11 bases between. This CDR3 contains 14 residues. CDR1 is LGHDT, CDR2 YNNKEL, per germline (reference sequence). CDR3 amino acids: CASSHGRSAGELFF. The CDR3 nucleotides are TGTGCCAGCAGCCACGGCAGGTCGGCCGGGGAGCTGTTTTTT.

The chain couples TRBV7-6 to TRBJ2-4, with 10 bases identical to TRBD2. Losses at the gene ends were 5 bases for V and 6 bases for J; bases not matched to a gene: 4. This CDR3 contains 14 residues. Germline V gives CDR1 SGHVS, CDR2 FNYEAQ. The CDR3 region is CASSPLAGLNIQYF. The DNA for the CDR3 is TGTGCCAGCAGCCCACTAGCGGGGTTAAACATTCAGTACTTC.

The J gene is TRBJ2-5, the V gene TRBV29-1, with D perhaps TRBD1 (5 bases). Per the germline V gene, CDR1 is SQVTM and CDR2 is ANQGSEA. The CDR3 extends over 14 amino acids. V lost 3 bases to trimming and J lost 5 bases, with 16 bases between them. CDR3 sequence (DNA): TGCAGCGTTGAGATGGACAACCCGGTGGAGACCCAGTACTTC. It codes for CSVEMDNPVETQYF.

For the CDR3, the DNA is TGCAGTGTCGAGGGACTAGGCGAGGGGGAGACCCAGTACTTC. It codes for CSVEGLGEGETQYF. The V and J genes are TRBV20-1 and TRBJ2-5; TRBD2 matches at 8 bases. Losses at the gene ends were 7 bases for V and 5 bases for J; bases not matched to a gene: 12. Germline V gene data show CDR1 as DFQATT and CDR2 as SNEGSKA (reference sequence). CDR3 length: 14 amino acids.

The rearrangement links TRBV15 to TRBJ1-2; possibly TRBD1 for D (5 bases). This CDR3 comprises 13 residues. Germline values: CDR1 LNHNV, CDR2 YYDKDF (reference sequence). Trimming removed 0 bases from V and 8 bases from J, with 10 bases in between. CDR3 loop: CATSRDRGFGYTF. The CDR3 DNA follows: TGTGCCACCAGCAGAGATCGGGGGTTCGGCTACACCTTC.

V usage is TRBV7-9 and J usage is TRBJ2-2; D gene ambiguous. V was pared by 1 base and J by 3 bases, with 9 bases between. This CDR3 contains 15 residues. Germline CDR1 SEHNR, CDR2 FQNEAQ (reference sequence). Written as DNA, the CDR3 is TGTGCCAGCAGCTTAGATTTCTCTGACACCGGGGAGCTGTTTTTT. Residues: CASSLDFSDTGELFF.

The gene calls are TRBV3-1 and TRBJ2-5; no firm D call. There are 13 residues in the CDR3. Germline V gene lookup returns CDR1 LGHDT and CDR2 YNNKEL (reference sequence). V lost 3 bases and J lost 4, with 9 bases in between. The CDR3 DNA follows: TGTGCCAGCAGCCAGTCCACTTCAGAGACCCAGTACTTC. Its protein is CASSQSTSETQYF.